The subject of this entry is one T cell receptor (beta chain). This clone's antigen is unknown. Base qualities are not at hand, and no much larger clone is one base apart. This sample stems from a study of T cells in narcolepsy (dated by TCRdb to 2016 to 2019). Notes on the research overall: The study enrolled patients with narcolepsy type 1 or type 2 (NT1, NT2) together with healthy control donors. The study used TCR Vbeta sequencing to track clonotypes in blood and CSF while looking for autoreactive T cells in narcolepsy patients that target self-antigens of hypocretin neurons (hypocretin, TRIB2). What the research found in general, with its limitations: Numbers of sequenced blood memory CD4+ clonotypes were comparable, averaging roughly 40,000 in patients and approximately 34,000 in controls. Some blood memory CD4+ repertoires from patients and controls contained no sequences matching autoreactive T cell clones. Autoreactive clonotypes were reported to be detected serially in the blood of the same patients and of different patients, but not in the blood of healthy controls. In plots comparing CSF and blood CD4+ T cell clonotypes from the same patient, HCRT-specific and TRIB2-specific autoreactive clonotypes were highlighted.

Receptors were amplified or captured by the immunoSEQ multiplex PCR assay. TCRdb re-hosts the immuneACCESS table, in-frame sequences only. Its copies lack some clones; in the studies checked, an unresolved V gene accounts for under half of them, and the cause for the rest is not known. The sample table records 30,000 to 35,000 clones; roughly three quarters of these occur just once. The ten largest make up roughly 3.8% of the sample. A distance of 9 bases separates the germline ends of V and J, which lose 4 bases and 5 bases respectively. The CDR3, from cysteine to phenylalanine, totals 13 residues. Just CDR3 DNA is preserved here, 39 bases in frame from base 1. Sequences KGHSH (CDR1) and LQKENI (CDR2) are obtained from the germline V gene. Memory CD4+ T cells were sorted ex vivo from peripheral blood of narcolepsy patients and healthy controls for TCR Vbeta sequencing.

Recombination connected TRBV18 to TRBJ2-1; the D gene remains uncertain. The sequenced sample was memory (CD45RA-) CD4+ T cells from blood. The sample's cell subset or site, from its label and the paper: memory T cells sorted ex vivo from peripheral blood. The TCR originated in a human donor in good health. The CDR3 reads CASSLVVDNEQFF. The nucleotides are TGTGCCAGCTCACTCGTGGTTGACAATGAGCAGTTCTTC.